This TCR beta chain was recorded in a study of cytomegalovirus exposure and HLA in healthy donors. 13 Jbeta primers and 60 Vbeta primers were used for the PCR. Clones were sequenced by immunoSEQ multiplex PCR, and TCRdb holds only the in-frame ones, with some missing. In the table there are about 120,000 clones, 81% of which are singletons. The length of the CDR3 is 15 residues. The V end was cut by 1 base, the J end by 4 bases, with 12 bases between. Germline V CDR1 and CDR2: SGHVS, FQNEAQ. This chain uses TRBV7-8 with TRBJ2-3; D possibly corresponds to TRBD1 (5 bases). The receptor was isolated from a woman between 40 and 55 years old in good health and CMV-seronegative. Sequenced: PBMCs. CDR3 sequence (DNA): TGTGCCAGCAGCTTAGAAGCCCTCAGGGCAGATACGCAGTATTTT. Its protein is CASSLEALRADTQYF.